Presented here are 32 T cell receptor beta chains from one specimen sequenced in a study of OX40 agonist ivuxolimab in advanced cancers. Only in-frame clones appear in the TCRdb table, and some are missing; sequencing was by immunoSEQ multiplex PCR. The top ten hold around 1.1% of the sample, which has roughly 68,000 clones, under 95% seen once. The sequenced sample was CD4+ or CD8+ T cells sorted from blood, obtained in a trial of the OX40 agonist ivuxolimab. The origin of the receptors is an adult with an advanced solid tumor such as melanoma, head and neck, liver or kidney cancer.

The chain combines TRBV6-5 with TRBJ2-7; D might be TRBD1 (5 bases). This CDR3 region has 14 residues. Trimming shortened V by 7 bases and J by 5 bases, and 18 bases separated the two germline ends. Germline CDR1 and CDR2: MNHEY and SVGAGI. The CDR3 sequence is CASKMDTIFHEQYF. As DNA, the CDR3 is TGTGCCAGCAAGATGGACACGATTTTCCACGAGCAGTACTTC.

There are a few counts of this clone. The chain links TRBV6-5 to TRBJ1-2; the D gene is possibly TRBD1 (5 bases). The CDR3 has 13 residues. Per germline, CDR1 MNHEY and CDR2 SVGAGI. The V end lost 8 bases, the J end lost 0 bases, and 10 bases lay between the germline ends. The CDR3 DNA reads TGTGCCAGCGGCATGACAGCTAACTATGGCTACACCTTC. Protein product: CASGMTANYGYTF.

The chain uses TRBV5-1 and TRBJ1-1, with unresolved D. The CDR3 consists of 13 residues. Trimming stripped 0 bases from V and 1 base from J, with 4 bases between. Looked up from germline, CDR1 is SGHRS and CDR2 is YFSETQ. CDR3 loop: CASSLVTNTEAFF. The DNA of the CDR3 is TGCGCCAGCAGCTTGGTGACGAACACTGAAGCTTTCTTT.

This rearrangement joins TRBV4-1 to TRBJ1-6, with D possibly being TRBD1 (6 bases). The V and J ends lost 4 bases and 4 bases respectively, with 17 bases between them. Per the germline V gene, CDR1 is MGHRA and CDR2 is YSYEKL. CDR3 length: 17 residues. CDR3 loop: CASSRDQGGTYNSPLHF. The DNA for the CDR3 is TGCGCCAGCAGCCGGGACCAAGGGGGAACATATAATTCACCCCTCCACTTT.

This sequence joins TRBV6-5 and TRBJ1-2; TRBD1 agrees at 8 bases. Looked up from germline, CDR1 is MNHEY and CDR2 is SVGAGI. CDR3 length: 14 residues. J lost 4 bases, V lost 6 bases, and 7 bases had no gene match. CDR3 in amino acids: CASREDRVSYGYTF. As DNA, the CDR3 is TGTGCCAGCAGGGAGGACAGGGTCTCCTATGGCTACACCTTC.

The chain is built from TRBV30 and TRBJ2-6, with D hard to call. Germline CDR1 GTSNPN, CDR2 SVGIG (reference sequence). The length of the CDR3 is 18 residues. V dropped 1 base and J dropped 0 bases, with 16 bases sitting between them. The CDR3 sequence is CAWSESVPQNSGANVLTF. The CDR3 DNA reads as TGTGCCTGGAGTGAGTCTGTGCCACAAAACTCTGGGGCCAACGTCCTGACTTTC.

The chain employs TRBV6-5 and TRBJ1-5; tentative D call: TRBD1 (5 bases). V was cut by 2 bases and J by 7 bases, with 9 bases left in between. Germline lookup yields CDR1 MNHEY and CDR2 SVGAGI. The CDR3 is 13 residues long. The CDR3 nucleotides read TGTGCCAGCAGTTACGGCAGGGCCCAGCCCCAGCATTTT. It yields the protein CASSYGRAQPQHF.

This chain joins TRBV18 and TRBJ2-7; TRBD1 agrees at 10 bases. Germline values: CDR1 KGHSH, CDR2 LQKENI. This CDR3 has 13 residues. The V segment lost 5 bases and the J segment 6 bases; nucleotides outside the gene matches: 4. The CDR3 is CASSSDRGREQYF. CDR3 in DNA: TGTGCCAGCTCATCAGACAGGGGGCGCGAGCAGTACTTC.

This clone was recorded once. V and J are TRBV11-1 and TRBJ1-1; D not resolved. Trimming removed 5 bases from V and 9 bases from J, with 13 bases in between. The CDR3 runs 12 residues. Germline assignment: CDR1 SGHAT and CDR2 FQDESV (reference sequence). Here the CDR3 DNA reads TGTGCCAGCAGCGTCTTAACCTCCCAAGCTTTCTTT. It yields the protein CASSVLTSQAFF.

This sequence joins TRBV2 and TRBJ1-2; perhaps TRBD1 as D (6 bases). Trimming took 0 bases from V and 8 from J, leaving 16 bases between them. The germline V gene has CDR1 SNHLY and CDR2 FYNNEI. CDR3 length: 15 amino acids. The CDR3 loop is CASSEAGQGMGGYTF. CDR3 coding DNA: TGTGCCAGCAGTGAAGCCGGGCAGGGGATGGGAGGCTACACCTTC. Full variable domain (remainder filled in from reference TRBV2 and TRBJ1-2): EPEVTQTPSHQVTQMGQEVILRCVPISNHLYFYWYRQILGQKVEFLVSFYNNEISEKSEIFDDQFSVERPDGSNFTLKIRSTKLEDSAMYFCASSEAGQGMGGYTFGSGTRLTVV.

The genes are TRBV6-6 and TRBJ2-7, with TRBD2 matching over 14 bases. Germline CDR1 MNHNY, CDR2 SVGAGI (reference sequence). Germline trimming cut 5 bases from V and 3 bases from J; bases unmatched to any gene: 6. This CDR3 comprises 16 residues. The CDR3 DNA reads TGTGCCAGCAGTCCCGGGGGACTAGCGGGAGTCTACGAGCAGTACTTC. It yields the protein CASSPGGLAGVYEQYF.

The chain has TRBV5-1 and TRBJ1-1; unclear D gene. The CDR3 is made up of 14 amino acids. Germline V gene sequence: CDR1 SGHRS, CDR2 YFSETQ. Trimming pared 4 bases from V and 1 base from J, leaving 11 bases between. The chain's CDR3 is CASSAGPSNTEAFF. CDR3 nucleotides: TGCGCCAGCAGCGCCGGGCCATCGAACACTGAAGCTTTCTTT. The variable domain in full, with the rest retrieved from reference TRBV5-1 and TRBJ1-1, is KAGVTQTPRYLIKTRGQQVTLSCSPISGHRSVSWYQQTPGQGLQFLFEYFSETQRNKGNFPGRFSGRQFSNSRSEMNVSTLELGDSALYLCASSAGPSNTEAFFGQGTRLTVV.

The chain joins TRBV19 to TRBJ1-1, with a weak D call TRBD1 (5 bases). The CDR3 length is 14 residues. Deletions cut 3 bases from V and 1 base from J, with 9 bases between. In germline, CDR1 is LNHDA, CDR2 SQIVND (reference sequence). Written as DNA, the CDR3 is TGTGCCAGTAGTATCCCTACAGGGAACACTGAAGCTTTCTTT. The encoded protein is CASSIPTGNTEAFF.

The CDR3 loop is CASREWTGGDYGYTF. DNA of the CDR3: TGTGCCAGCAGAGAGTGGACAGGGGGCGACTATGGCTACACCTTC. This sequence joins TRBV27 and TRBJ1-2; TRBD1 matches at 11 bases. The CDR3 is made up of 15 amino acids. V lost 6 bases and J lost 3; bases outside the gene matches: 6. Germline assignment: CDR1 MNHEY and CDR2 SMNVEV (reference sequence).

The chain carries TRBV30 and TRBJ1-6; D is undetermined. CDR3 length: 14 amino acids. The germline V gene encodes CDR1 GTSNPN and CDR2 SVGIG (reference sequence). The germline V and J ends were trimmed by 1 base and 13 bases, with 17 bases remaining between them. The CDR3, as DNA: TGTGCCTGGAGTGGAACCGGGAATCCGCGGCCCCTCCACTTT. It is translated as CAWSGTGNPRPLHF.

The chain is built from TRBV5-5 and TRBJ2-7; no clear D. The germline CDR1 and CDR2 sequences are SGHKS and YYEKEE (reference sequence). Trimming left V 4 bases short and J 0 bases short, with 14 bases between. The length of the CDR3 is 15 residues. The DNA of the CDR3 is TGTGCCAGCAGCAAAGGACGGACGGACTCCTACGAGCAGTACTTC. Translating it yields CASSKGRTDSYEQYF.

The chain combines TRBV19 with TRBJ1-6; no reliable D call. CDR3 length: 16 amino acids. V was cut by 7 bases and J by 7 bases, with 20 bases left in between. CDR1 is LNHDA, CDR2 SQIVND, per germline (reference sequence). Written as DNA, the CDR3 is TGTGCCAGTAATCTAGGAGTCGGGCTCGCGAATTCACCCCTCCACTTT. Its translation: CASNLGVGLANSPLHF.

The chain joins TRBV18 to TRBJ1-2; TRBD1 matches at 7 bases. The CDR3 contains 15 residues. With V trimmed by 4 bases and J by 12 bases, 17 bases remained unmatched. Looked up from germline, CDR1 is KGHSH and CDR2 is LQKENI. The chain's CDR3 is CASSLALLQGQNDTF. DNA of the CDR3: TGTGCCAGCTCACTTGCCCTCCTACAGGGACAGAACGACACCTTC.

V gene TRBV30 combines with J gene TRBJ1-1; D may be TRBD1 (5 bases). CDR1 is GTSNPN and CDR2 is SVGIG in the germline V gene (reference sequence). The CDR3 covers 14 residues. Trimming left V 7 bases short and J 1 base short, with 16 bases between. Here the CDR3 DNA reads TGTGCCTCAAAGGGGCCTTACGAGAACACTGAAGCTTTCTTT. Translated, it gives CASKGPYENTEAFF.

This clone was seen only once. The V call is TRBV10-3, the J call TRBJ2-2; TRBD2 matches 7 bases. The CDR3 covers 14 residues. Unmatched junction bases numbered 8, after V lost 8 bases and J lost 5 bases. Germline assignment: CDR1 ENHRY and CDR2 SYGVKD. The CDR3 is CAILRQGGTGELFF. CDR3 coding DNA: TGTGCCATCTTGCGGCAGGGAGGGACCGGGGAGCTGTTTTTT.

The chain recombines TRBV6-5 with TRBJ2-5; TRBD2 agrees at 8 bases. The CDR3 spans 14 residues. The ends lost 5 bases at V and 4 bases at J; junction bases unmatched: 6. CDR1 and CDR2 from the germline V gene are MNHEY and SVGAGI. Here the CDR3 DNA reads TGTGCCAGCAGTGGAACGGGGGGGTTAGAGACCCAGTACTTC. Residues: CASSGTGGLETQYF.

The chain carries TRBV6-6 and TRBJ2-3; no firm D call. The CDR3 covers 11 residues. Germline assignment: CDR1 MNHNY and CDR2 SVGAGI (reference sequence). V was pared by 7 bases and J by 6 bases, with 8 bases between. This chain's CDR3 is CASTSHDTQYF. CDR3 DNA: TGTGCCAGCACGTCACACGATACGCAGTATTTT.

DNA of the CDR3: TGTGCCAGCAGGGGACAGGGGGCCTCTGAAGCTTTCTTT. Its translation: CASRGQGASEAFF. The genes are TRBV6-5 and TRBJ1-1; 12 bases agree with TRBD1. Germline CDR1 is MNHEY and CDR2 is SVGAGI. The CDR3 is made up of 13 amino acids. The junction had 2 bases not matched to a gene; V was cut back by 6 bases and J by 6 bases.

This clone appeared a single time. This chain connects TRBV6-5 to TRBJ1-3; weak D call: TRBD1 (6 bases). V was trimmed by 0 bases and J by 10 bases, leaving 13 bases between them. Germline V gene sequence: CDR1 MNHEY, CDR2 SVGAGI. The CDR3 extends over 14 amino acids. This CDR3 is CASSYSTGAGTIYF. CDR3 coding DNA: TGTGCCAGCAGTTACTCGACGGGGGCTGGAACCATATATTTT.

V is TRBV30 and J is TRBJ1-1, with 7 bases aligning to TRBD1. V was pared by 6 bases and J by 0 bases, with 7 bases of the junction left unmatched. Germline V gene lookup returns CDR1 GTSNPN and CDR2 SVGIG (reference sequence). This CDR3 comprises 14 residues. The chain's CDR3 is CACRDRTMNTEAFF. The CDR3 DNA reads as TGTGCCTGTCGGGACAGAACCATGAACACTGAAGCTTTCTTT.

The rearrangement links TRBV5-1 to TRBJ2-7; 9 bases line up with TRBD2. Unmatched junction bases numbered 6, after V lost 4 bases and J lost 1 base. This CDR3 has 15 residues. Germline V gives CDR1 SGHRS, CDR2 YFSETQ. CDR3 in DNA: TGCGCCAGCAGCATTGGGACTAGCTCTTCCTACGAGCAGTACTTC. Amino acids: CASSIGTSSSYEQYF.

The V call is TRBV6-5, the J call TRBJ1-3; D uncertain. V was clipped by 8 bases and J by 4 bases, with 9 bases between them. Germline assignment: CDR1 MNHEY and CDR2 SVGAGI. CDR3 length: 12 amino acids. This chain's CDR3 is CASVGDGNTIYF. CDR3 nucleotides: TGTGCCAGCGTGGGAGACGGAAACACCATATATTTT.

This clone was seen a handful of times. V and J are TRBV19 and TRBJ1-5; the match to TRBD1 covers 8 bases. Trimming at V came to 5 bases and at J to 2 bases, leaving 2 bases not matched to a gene. This CDR3 is 14 amino acids long. CDR1 is LNHDA and CDR2 is SQIVND in the germline V gene (reference sequence). CDR3 protein: CASSAGQGNQPQHF. The DNA of the CDR3 is TGTGCCAGTAGTGCGGGACAGGGCAATCAGCCCCAGCATTTT.

Written as DNA, the CDR3 is TGTGCCAGCAGCCCAGGGACAGCCCAGCCCCAGCATTTT. The encoded protein is CASSPGTAQPQHF. The V call is TRBV7-2, the J call TRBJ1-5; 7 bases align to TRBD1. The CDR3 runs 13 residues. V shed 5 bases, J shed 7 bases, and the junction held 5 bases outside the gene matches. Germline V gene data show CDR1 as SGHTA and CDR2 as FQGNSA.

V usage is TRBV7-8 and J usage is TRBJ1-5, with D hard to call. This CDR3 has 15 residues. V lost 0 bases and J 0 bases, leaving 6 bases between the germline ends. The germline CDR1 and CDR2 sequences are SGHVS and FQNEAQ. This CDR3 is CASSLAMSSNQPQHF. The CDR3 DNA reads TGTGCCAGCAGCTTAGCGATGAGTAGCAATCAGCCCCAGCATTTT. Full variable domain (outside the CDR3, taken from reference TRBV7-8 and TRBJ1-5): GAGVSQSPRYKVAKRGQDVALRCDPISGHVSLFWYQQALGQGPEFLTYFQNEAQLDKSGLPSDRFFAERPEGSVSTLKIQRTQQEDSAVYLCASSLAMSSNQPQHFGDGTRLSIL.

The V gene is TRBV6-1, the J gene TRBJ2-5; possible D gene TRBD2, 6 bases. CDR3 size: 13 residues. V dropped 6 bases and J dropped 0 bases, with 8 bases sitting between them. CDR1 MNHNS and CDR2 SASEGT come from the germline V gene. The CDR3 protein is CASSRDYQETQYF. DNA of the CDR3: TGTGCCAGCAGCAGGGACTACCAAGAGACCCAGTACTTC.

The genes are TRBV10-3 and TRBJ1-2; D is unresolved. This CDR3 region has 13 residues. The V end was cut by 2 bases, the J end by 10 bases, with 14 bases between. Germline V CDR1 and CDR2: ENHRY, SYGVKD. DNA for the CDR3: TGTGCCATCAGTGAGACCAACTTGCGCTACTACACCTTC. It translates to CAISETNLRYYTF.